This T cell receptor (beta chain) derives from a study of human T cells and chemical hapten exposure. In the source study's methods: With a range of about 23,224 to 750,000, the median per sample was 95,638 TCRs. In TCRdb, the 5' RACE reads were re-called with MiXCR into one record per CDR3 protein. The V and J calls follow TCRdb's processing rather than the paper's. The sample has 120,000 to 150,000 distinct CDR3 sequences; about 4% are singletons. Total RNA extraction was carried out from unfractionated whole blood. Germline V gene lookup returns CDR1 MNHEY and CDR2 SVGEGT. The CDR3 runs to 15 residues. V shed 1 base and J 8 bases; nucleotides not matched to a gene: 7.

This chain connects TRBV6-2 or TRBV6-3 to TRBJ2-1, with 8 bases aligning to TRBD2. This receptor was taken from a female donor in good health. In DNA, the CDR3 is TGTGCCAGCAGTTACTACCGGGGGGGGTTGGATGAGCAGTTCTTC. It codes for CASSYYRGGLDEQFF.